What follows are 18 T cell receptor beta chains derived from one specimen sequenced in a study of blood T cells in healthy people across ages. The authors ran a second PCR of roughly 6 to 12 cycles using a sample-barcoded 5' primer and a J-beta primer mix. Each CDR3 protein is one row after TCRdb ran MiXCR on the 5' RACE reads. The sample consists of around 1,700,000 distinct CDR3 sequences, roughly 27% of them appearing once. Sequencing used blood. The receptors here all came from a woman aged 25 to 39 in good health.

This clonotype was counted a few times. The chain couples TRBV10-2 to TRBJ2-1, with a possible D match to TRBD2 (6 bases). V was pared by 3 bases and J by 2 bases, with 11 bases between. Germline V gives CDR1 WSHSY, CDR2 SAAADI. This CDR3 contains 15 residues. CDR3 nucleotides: TGCGCCAGCAGTGATTTAGTAGCGGCCTACAATGAGCAGTTCTTC. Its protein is CASSDLVAAYNEQFF.

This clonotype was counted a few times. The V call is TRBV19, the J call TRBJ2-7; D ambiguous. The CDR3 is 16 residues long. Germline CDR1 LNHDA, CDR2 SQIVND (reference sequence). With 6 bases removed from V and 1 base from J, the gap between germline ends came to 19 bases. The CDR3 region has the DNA TGTGCCAGTAGCCTGTTTGTTGCAGCCGCATCCTACGAGCAGTACTTC. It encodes CASSLFVAAASYEQYF.

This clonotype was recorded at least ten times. Here the CDR3 DNA reads TGCGCCAGCAGCCCGGCTAGCGGGAGCTCCTACGAGCAGTACTTC. Protein product: CASSPASGSSYEQYF. V usage is TRBV5-1 and J usage is TRBJ2-7; TRBD2 agrees at 10 bases. This CDR3 is 15 amino acids long. Germline CDR1 is SGHRS and CDR2 is YFSETQ. V shed 4 bases and J 0 bases; nucleotides not matched to a gene: 4.

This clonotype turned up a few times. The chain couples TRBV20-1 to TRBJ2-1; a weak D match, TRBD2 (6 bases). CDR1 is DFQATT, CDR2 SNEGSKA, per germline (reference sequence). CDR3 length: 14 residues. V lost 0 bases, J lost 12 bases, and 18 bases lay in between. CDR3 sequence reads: CSARDDAGTGWQFF. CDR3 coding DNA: TGCAGTGCTAGAGATGATGCGGGAACGGGGTGGCAGTTCTTC.

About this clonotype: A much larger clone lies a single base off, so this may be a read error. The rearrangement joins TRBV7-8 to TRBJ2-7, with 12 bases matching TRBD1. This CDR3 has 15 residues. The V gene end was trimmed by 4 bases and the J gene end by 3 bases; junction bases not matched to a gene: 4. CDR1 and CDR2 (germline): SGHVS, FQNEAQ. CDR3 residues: CASSWGTGGFYEQYF. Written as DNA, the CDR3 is TGTGCCAGCAGCTGGGGGACAGGGGGCTTCTACGAGCAGTACTTC.

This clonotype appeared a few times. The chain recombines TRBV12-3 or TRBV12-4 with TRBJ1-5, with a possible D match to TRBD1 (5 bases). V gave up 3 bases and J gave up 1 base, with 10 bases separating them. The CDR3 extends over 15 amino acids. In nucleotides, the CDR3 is TGTGCCAGCAGTTTCGGGGCAGGGAGCAATCAGCCCCAGCATTTT. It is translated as CASSFGAGSNQPQHF.

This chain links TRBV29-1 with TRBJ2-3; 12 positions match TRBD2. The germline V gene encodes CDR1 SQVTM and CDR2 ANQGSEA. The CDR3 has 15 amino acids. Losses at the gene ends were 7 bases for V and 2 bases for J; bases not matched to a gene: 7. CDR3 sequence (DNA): TGCAGCGCCAAGACTAGCGGGAGCCTCACAGATACGCAGTATTTT. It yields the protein CSAKTSGSLTDTQYF.

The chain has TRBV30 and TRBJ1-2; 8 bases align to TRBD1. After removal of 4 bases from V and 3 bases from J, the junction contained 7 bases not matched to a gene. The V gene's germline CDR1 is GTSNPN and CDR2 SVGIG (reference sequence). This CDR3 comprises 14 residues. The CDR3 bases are TGTGCCTGGAACCTTGGACAGGGCGACTATGGCTACACCTTC. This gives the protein CAWNLGQGDYGYTF.

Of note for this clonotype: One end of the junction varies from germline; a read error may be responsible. The CDR3 spells CASSSLAATSTDTQYF. Written as DNA, the CDR3 is TGCGCCAGCAGCTCCCTAGCGGCTACTAGCACGGATACGCAGTATTTT. The V gene is TRBV5-1, the J gene TRBJ2-3; TRBD2 agrees at 7 bases. Germline-derived CDR1 and CDR2 are SGHRS and YFSETQ. CDR3 size: 16 residues.

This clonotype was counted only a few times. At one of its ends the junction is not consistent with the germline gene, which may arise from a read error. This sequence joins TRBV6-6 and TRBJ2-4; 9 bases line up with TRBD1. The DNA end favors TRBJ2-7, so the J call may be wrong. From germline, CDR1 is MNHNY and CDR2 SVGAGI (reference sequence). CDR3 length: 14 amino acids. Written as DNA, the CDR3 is TGTGCCAACAGTTCCGGGACAGGGAACCACGAGCAGTACTTC. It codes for CANSSGTGNHEQYF.

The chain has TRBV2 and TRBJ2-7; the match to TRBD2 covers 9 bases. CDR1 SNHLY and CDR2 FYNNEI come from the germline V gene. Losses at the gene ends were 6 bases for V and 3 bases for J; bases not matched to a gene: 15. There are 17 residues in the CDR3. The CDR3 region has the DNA TGTGCCAGCAGGAAAGGGGGTCAAGCGGGGGGATTCTACGAGCAGTACTTC. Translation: CASRKGGQAGGFYEQYF. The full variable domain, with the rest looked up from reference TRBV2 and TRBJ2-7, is EPEVTQTPSHQVTQMGQEVILRCVPISNHLYFYWYRQILGQKVEFLVSFYNNEISEKSEIFDDQFSVERPDGSNFTLKIRSTKLEDSAMYFCASRKGGQAGGFYEQYFGPGTRLTVT.

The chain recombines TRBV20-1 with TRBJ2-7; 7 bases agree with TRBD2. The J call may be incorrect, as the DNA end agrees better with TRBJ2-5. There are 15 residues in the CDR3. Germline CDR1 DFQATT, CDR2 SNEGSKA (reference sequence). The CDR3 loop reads CSAREWAGVGETQYF. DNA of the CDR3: TGCAGTGCTAGAGAGTGGGCGGGAGTTGGTGAGACCCAGTACTTC.

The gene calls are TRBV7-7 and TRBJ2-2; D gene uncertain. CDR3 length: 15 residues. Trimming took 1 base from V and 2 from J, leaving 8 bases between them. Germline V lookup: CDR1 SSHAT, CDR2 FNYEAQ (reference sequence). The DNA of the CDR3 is TGTGCCAGCAGCTTAGTTGGGCCCAACACCGGGGAGCTGTTTTTT. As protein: CASSLVGPNTGELFF.

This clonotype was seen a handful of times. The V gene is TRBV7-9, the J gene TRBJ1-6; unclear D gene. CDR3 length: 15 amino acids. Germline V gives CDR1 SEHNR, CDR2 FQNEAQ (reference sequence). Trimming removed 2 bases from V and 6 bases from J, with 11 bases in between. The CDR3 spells CASSLSDVGNSPLHF. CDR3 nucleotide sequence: TGTGCCAGCAGCTTATCTGATGTCGGTAATTCACCCCTCCACTTT. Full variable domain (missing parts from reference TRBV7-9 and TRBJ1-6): DTGVSQNPRHKITKRGQNVTFRCDPISEHNRLYWYRQTLGQGPEFLTYFQNEAQLEKSRLLSDRFSAERPKGSFSTLEIQRTEQGDSAMYLCASSLSDVGNSPLHFGNGTRLTVT.

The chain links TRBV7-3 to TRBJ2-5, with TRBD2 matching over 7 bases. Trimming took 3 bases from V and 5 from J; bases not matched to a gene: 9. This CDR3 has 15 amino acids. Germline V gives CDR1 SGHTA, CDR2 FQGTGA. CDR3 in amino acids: CASSFTVGGVETQYF. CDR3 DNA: TGTGCCAGCAGCTTCACTGTGGGGGGGGTGGAGACCCAGTACTTC.

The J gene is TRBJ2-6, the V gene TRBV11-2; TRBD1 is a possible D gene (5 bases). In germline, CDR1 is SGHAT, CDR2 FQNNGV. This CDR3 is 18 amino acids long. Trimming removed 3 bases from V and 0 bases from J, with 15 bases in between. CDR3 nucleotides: TGTGCCAGCAGCTTCCCTAGGGGCAGTCACTCTGGGGCCAACGTCCTGACTTTC. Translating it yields CASSFPRGSHSGANVLTF.

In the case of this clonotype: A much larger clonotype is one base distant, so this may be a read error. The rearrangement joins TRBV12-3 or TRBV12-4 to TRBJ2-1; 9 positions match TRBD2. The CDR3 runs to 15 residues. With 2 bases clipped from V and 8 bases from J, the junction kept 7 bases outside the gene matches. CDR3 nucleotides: TGTGCCAGCAGTTTACCTGGCGGGGGGGCCCATGAGCAGTTCTTC. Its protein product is CASSLPGGGAHEQFF.

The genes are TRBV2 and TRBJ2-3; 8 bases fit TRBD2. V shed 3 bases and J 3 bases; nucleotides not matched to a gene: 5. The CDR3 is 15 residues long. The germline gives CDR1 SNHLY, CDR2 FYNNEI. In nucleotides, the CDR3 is TGTGCCAGCAGTGACATCGGCGGGGGGACAGATACGCAGTATTTT. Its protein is CASSDIGGGTDTQYF.